This record looks at one TCR beta chain sequence and its context. Antigen: not known. This sample was taken from a study of beta chain features in type 1 diabetes. Germline CDR1 SGHAT, CDR2 FQNNGV. CDR3 length equals 14 residues. Between the trimmed V and J ends, which lost 7 bases and 2 bases, there was a span of 14 bases. Study-level results: Compared to healthy donors, patients appeared to have naive, central memory and Treg TCRB repertoires that were more alike.

The whole isolated RNA underwent reverse transcription, so sequencing captured expressed TCRB transcripts. Sequencing used immunoSEQ multiplex PCR; TCRdb keeps in-frame clones, though not all of them. The sample lists some 160,000 clones, 7.5% to 9.5% occurring once. The specimen sequenced was central memory CD4+ T cells from blood. The source is a woman between 18 and 29 years old in good health. This chain uses TRBV11-2 with TRBJ2-5, with D possibly being TRBD2 (6 bases). CDR3 region: CASTPGLAQETQYF. Here the CDR3 DNA reads TGTGCCAGCACCCCAGGTCTAGCGCAAGAGACCCAGTACTTC.